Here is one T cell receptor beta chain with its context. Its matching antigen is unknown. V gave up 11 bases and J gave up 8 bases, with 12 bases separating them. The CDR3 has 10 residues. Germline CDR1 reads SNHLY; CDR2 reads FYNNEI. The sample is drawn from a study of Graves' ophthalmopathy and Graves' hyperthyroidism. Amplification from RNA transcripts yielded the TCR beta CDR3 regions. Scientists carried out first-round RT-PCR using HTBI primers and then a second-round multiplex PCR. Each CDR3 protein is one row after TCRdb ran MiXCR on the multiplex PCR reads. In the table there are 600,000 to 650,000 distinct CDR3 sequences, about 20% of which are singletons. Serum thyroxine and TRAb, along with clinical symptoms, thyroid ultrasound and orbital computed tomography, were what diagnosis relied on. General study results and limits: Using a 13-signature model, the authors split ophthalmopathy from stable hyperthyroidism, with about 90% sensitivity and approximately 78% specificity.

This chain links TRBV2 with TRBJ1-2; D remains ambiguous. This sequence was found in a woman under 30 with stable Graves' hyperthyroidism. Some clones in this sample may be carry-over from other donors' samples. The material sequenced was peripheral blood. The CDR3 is CAFIREGYTF. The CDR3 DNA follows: TGTGCCTTCATCCGGGAAGGCTACACCTTC.